Reported below is one TCR beta chain. The germline V and J ends were trimmed by 0 bases and 8 bases, with 12 bases remaining between them. This CDR3 has 14 amino acids. Germline V gene sequence: CDR1 SGHRS, CDR2 YFSETQ. TCRdb keeps only in-frame clones here, not all; method: immunoSEQ multiplex PCR. The sample shows around 400,000 clones, 80% to 90% of them seen only once. The record originates from a study of blood T cell repertoires in COVID-19. Background on the study: T cells, B-cell-depleted T cells, or PBMCs provided the cDNA or gDNA that served as material.

The TCR comes from a man in his forties with acute or convalescent COVID-19. The chain recombines TRBV5-1 with TRBJ1-3; the D is unclear. The sequencing input was peripheral blood. As DNA, the CDR3 is TGCGCCAGCAGCTTGGTAAATCCCGGGGACACCATATATTTT. Translated: CASSLVNPGDTIYF.